This TCR beta chain was observed in a study of memory B cells and T cells in multiple sclerosis. This table comes from immunoSEQ multiplex PCR, and its TCRdb copy is limited to in-frame clones, with some not included. The top ten hold roughly 3% of the sample, which has 25,000 to 35,000 clones, more than 70% seen once. V was trimmed by 5 bases and J by 0 bases, leaving 12 bases between them. Per the germline V gene, CDR1 is SGHRS and CDR2 is YFSETQ. The CDR3 has 14 residues. After stimulus-free culture, autoproliferating CFSE-dim and non-proliferating CFSE-high T cells were sequenced separately. Pooled replicate wells came from about 50 million CFSE-labeled PBMCs cultured about seven days without stimulus. CFSE at approximately 0.5 uM labeled the PBMCs, which were then cultured unstimulated. Of note for this clone: The target antigen is unknown.

This sequence originates from a human donor with multiple sclerosis. The specimen sequenced was PBMCs from blood kept in culture. The chain combines TRBV5-1 with TRBJ2-7, with D tentatively TRBD2 (5 bases). The CDR3 spells CASRLDYSSYEQYF. CDR3 coding DNA: TGCGCCAGCAGACTCGACTACAGCTCCTACGAGCAGTACTTC.